The entry that follows covers one T cell receptor beta chain sequence. The antigen it recognizes is unknown. Base qualities are not recorded, but no much larger clone differs from it by a single base. Library prep was done by the immunoSEQ multiplex PCR assay. Genomic DNA extraction, TRB sequencing and normalization were carried out by Adaptive Biotechnologies (Seattle, WA). Per the authors' processing: Clonality was calculated as one minus the Shannon entropy of productive TRB sequences, normalized by log2 of unique productive sequences. To identify KLL-specific clonotypes in tumors, TCRbeta CDR3 amino acid sequences were matched against the sequences from the tetramer-sorted sample of each patient. Sourced from immuneACCESS, this table was stored by TCRdb with only in-frame sequences that have V and J called. A share of the clones is absent; for the studies checked, an unresolved V gene accounts for under half, and the remainder has no known explanation. V and J calls and clone size are copied from that table; D and trimming were computed from the DNA. Present in this sample are about 860 clones, 88% of which were seen just once. Of the sample, about an eighth is held by the ten largest clones.

This sample is drawn from a study of tumor-infiltrating T cells and Merkel cell polyomavirus (dated by TCRdb to 2016 to 2017). A note on the overall study: In Merkel cell carcinoma patients, the study investigated CD8+ T cells specific for the Merkel cell polyomavirus KLL epitope. Patient treatments varied, were not standardized, and included chemotherapy, radiation and immunotherapies. TRB sequencing was performed on KLL-tetramer-sorted cells from blood or tumor-infiltrating lymphocytes in 14 to 15 samples, as well as on eleven to twelve matched whole-tumor samples. Patients came in at different disease stages and had a median follow-up of around 3 years, ranging from about 1.1 to 6.0 years. Most of the whole-tumor samples were 25-micron curls sectioned from formalin-fixed, paraffin-embedded tissue blocks. Across the study, one tumor sample was obtained as a frozen nodal tumor digest and one as a flash-frozen core biopsy of a metastasis.

General findings and caveats noted by the study authors: The small sample size of the study (n ≈ 12 patients) is a limitation. A significant MCC-specific survival advantage (P = 0.0051) was associated with a greater number of unique KLL-specific clonotypes in tumors (roughly 5-110 vs 0-3). Significantly improved MCC-specific survival was associated with a higher fraction of KLL-specific T cells within tumors (roughly 1.9-18% versus about 0-0.15%). KLL-specific TRB repertoires were found to be diverse and largely private, with only one public clonotype, shared by two patients, identified among 400 or so unique sequences. Only a single viral epitope was studied, so T cells against other Merkel cell polyomavirus epitopes were not captured.

By immunohistochemistry, the tumors of all patients showed robust positive staining for Merkel cell polyomavirus Large T antigen. The study included fewer than 15 Merkel cell carcinoma patients whose blood and/or cultured TIL contained robust KLL-tetramer+ populations exceeding 0.04% of CD8+ T cells. Every patient was Caucasian, and patient ages had a median of roughly 67 years and ranged from about 50 to 85 years. Lymph node tumors were analyzed for patients with unknown primaries who presented with nodal disease, or when insufficient primary tissue was available. Based on the germline V gene, the CDR1 and CDR2 sequences are MGHRA and YSYEKL. The CDR3 goes from the cysteine to the phenylalanine over 14 residues. Here the CDR3 DNA is all that survives: 42 bases in frame from base 1. Trimming at the junction amounts to 4 bases on V and 5 bases on J, and the germline ends lie 14 bases apart.

Sequenced input: lymph node tissue. This sequence originates from a woman aged 70-85 years with Merkel cell carcinoma. The chain uses TRBV4-1 and TRBJ1-2, with the identity of the D gene unclear. The CDR3 here reads CASSPEMGAYGYTF. In nucleotide form, the sequence is TGCGCCAGCAGCCCGGAGATGGGAGCGTATGGCTACACCTTC.